This T cell receptor beta chain stems from a study of T cell changes during pregnancy in multiple sclerosis. Data came from immunoSEQ multiplex PCR; TCRdb stores just in-frame clones and leaves some out. The table includes about 59,000 clones, approximately 90% detected once. Sequenced here: peripheral blood, sampled in the third trimester of pregnancy. The receptor was isolated from a female donor in good health, enrolled as a control in a pregnancy study.

The CDR3, as DNA: TGCGCCAGCAGCCAAGCTAGCTCCTACGAGCAGTACTTC. The encoded protein is CASSQASSYEQYF. The chain carries TRBV4-1 and TRBJ2-7; no clear D. The CDR3 covers 13 residues. Trimming stripped 1 base from V and 0 bases from J, with 4 bases between. Germline assignment: CDR1 MGHRA and CDR2 YSYEKL.